A single sample is the source of the 26 T cell receptor beta chains below, sequenced in a study of T cell repertoires in cytomegalovirus infection. Using its own MiXCR run on the reads, TCRdb lists one record per CDR3 protein. The data contain around 750,000 distinct CDR3 sequences, around a third of them singletons. Which antigens these TCRs recognize remains unknown. The sequencing here drew on cultured CD8+ T cells from PBMCs, taken from culture after CMV antigen stimulation. These receptors were taken from a human donor in good health (CMV status not recorded). Some clones in this sample may be carry-over from other donors' samples.

This clonotype was detected ten times or more. The chain couples TRBV7-6 to TRBJ2-2; TRBD1 matches at 9 bases. CDR1 is SGHVS, CDR2 FNYEAQ, per germline. The CDR3 spans 17 residues. Trimming at V came to 1 base and at J to 4 bases, leaving 7 bases not matched to a gene. CDR3 in amino acids: CASSLGAQGALTGELFF. CDR3 nucleotides: TGTGCCAGCAGCTTAGGGGCACAGGGGGCTCTCACCGGGGAGCTGTTTTTT.

As concerns this clonotype: A single base separates this from a much larger clone, so it may be a read error. Since the CDR3 does not end with the conserved phenylalanine or tryptophan, this likely comes from a read error. The genes are TRBV7-2 and TRBJ2-3, with 9 bases that match TRBD2. Trimming removed 2 bases from V and 2 bases from J; junction bases left unmatched: 8. This CDR3 has 17 residues. CDR1 and CDR2 (germline): SGHTA, FQGNSA. The CDR3 loop is CASSLPLTSGNTDTQYL. CDR3 DNA sequence: TGTGCCAGCAGCTTACCCCTGACTAGCGGAAACACAGATACGCAGTATTTA.

In its sample, this clonotype was seen a few times. The chain carries TRBV10-3 and TRBJ2-2; no clear D. Germline lookup yields CDR1 ENHRY and CDR2 SYGVKD. Trimming stripped 7 bases from V and 1 base from J, with 7 bases between. The CDR3 is made up of 13 amino acids. DNA for the CDR3: TGTGCCATCAAGATCGGGAACACCGGGGAGCTGTTTTTT. Translation: CAIKIGNTGELFF.

This clonotype was observed a few times. The J gene is TRBJ2-1, the V gene TRBV27; D remains unclear. This CDR3 contains 14 residues. Trimming stripped 5 bases from V and 3 bases from J, with 11 bases between. Per germline, CDR1 MNHEY and CDR2 SMNVEV (reference sequence). As DNA, the CDR3 is TGTGCCAGCAGTCTGGGGAATGTCTACAATGAGCAGTTCTTC. This gives the protein CASSLGNVYNEQFF.

The V gene is TRBV27, the J gene TRBJ1-5; a weak D match, TRBD1 (6 bases). Germline assignment: CDR1 MNHEY and CDR2 SMNVEV (reference sequence). Trimming removed 4 bases from V and 0 bases from J, with 10 bases in between. The CDR3 loop spans 15 amino acids. CDR3 sequence (DNA): TGTGCCAGCAGTTGGACAGCTTCTAGCAATCAGCCCCAGCATTTT. Translation: CASSWTASSNQPQHF.

The J gene is TRBJ2-1, the V gene TRBV20-1; D may be TRBD1 (6 bases). From germline, CDR1 is DFQATT and CDR2 SNEGSKA (reference sequence). The CDR3 extends over 13 amino acids. Trimming pared 4 bases from V and 5 bases from J, leaving 12 bases between. For the CDR3, the DNA is TGCAGTGCTACCCGGGACACCGACAATGAGCAGTTCTTC. It yields the protein CSATRDTDNEQFF.

The chain is built from TRBV7-4 and TRBJ1-2; no reliable D call. The CDR3 is 14 residues long. V lost 0 bases to trimming and J lost 4 bases, with 9 bases between them. The germline V gene has CDR1 SGHVT and CDR2 SQSDAQ. The CDR3 here is CASSLAGRGYGYTF. CDR3 DNA: TGTGCCAGCAGCTTAGCAGGGCGCGGCTATGGCTACACCTTC.

V usage is TRBV19 and J usage is TRBJ1-1; D is undetermined. Looked up from germline, CDR1 is LNHDA and CDR2 is SQIVND (reference sequence). The V end was cut by 0 bases, the J end by 0 bases, with 8 bases between. The CDR3 is 15 amino acids. Here the CDR3 DNA reads TGTGCCAGTAGTATAGACGAGAAACTGAACACTGAAGCTTTCTTT. Its protein product is CASSIDEKLNTEAFF.

This chain links TRBV6-2 or TRBV6-3 with TRBJ2-1; 9 bases are a match to TRBD1. V lost 4 bases, J lost 4 bases, and 14 bases stayed unmatched. There are 18 residues in the CDR3. The germline V gene encodes CDR1 MNHEY and CDR2 SVGEGT. The CDR3: CASSSSIGTGWSYNEQFF. CDR3 sequence (DNA): TGTGCCAGCAGTTCTTCCATCGGGACAGGGTGGTCGTACAATGAGCAGTTCTTC.

There are a few counts of this clonotype. The V gene is TRBV12-3 or TRBV12-4, the J gene TRBJ2-1; D is unclear. Trimming removed 7 bases at V and 2 bases at J, with 15 bases between. The CDR3 sequence is 15 residues long. CDR3 bases: TGTGCCAGCATTCGGACCCGGGCAGCCTACAATGAGCAGTTCTTC. It codes for CASIRTRAAYNEQFF.

V is TRBV7-6 and J is TRBJ1-1, with D perhaps matching TRBD1 (5 bases). This CDR3 has 12 amino acids. CDR1 and CDR2 (germline): SGHVS, FNYEAQ. Trimming stripped 4 bases from V and 10 bases from J, with 13 bases between. CDR3 nucleotide sequence: TGTGCCAGCAGCTCGGGACCTGAGGGAGCTTTCTTT. This gives the protein CASSSGPEGAFF.

The chain links TRBV9 to TRBJ1-2; D uncertain. The CDR3 has 16 residues. CDR1 is SGDLS and CDR2 is YYNGEE in the germline V gene. V gave up 0 bases and J gave up 0 bases, with 12 bases separating them. The CDR3 reads CASSVGNRPANYGYTF. The CDR3 DNA reads as TGTGCCAGCAGCGTAGGGAATAGACCCGCTAACTATGGCTACACCTTC.

This rearrangement joins TRBV6-5 to TRBJ2-1, with D maybe TRBD1 (6 bases). Trimming removed 2 bases from V and 7 bases from J, with 12 bases in between. This CDR3 has 14 residues. The germline gives CDR1 MNHEY, CDR2 SVGAGI. CDR3 protein: CASSYLGTGNEQFF. CDR3 bases: TGTGCCAGCAGTTACCTCGGCACAGGGAATGAGCAGTTCTTC.

The chain uses TRBV14 and TRBJ1-2; 11 bases match TRBD1. The CDR3 runs 15 residues. With 4 bases clipped from V and 4 bases from J, the junction kept 5 bases outside the gene matches. Germline CDR1 is SGHDN and CDR2 is FVKESK. The CDR3 nucleotides read TGTGCCAGCAGCCGGACAGGGGGCATTCGCTATGGCTACACCTTC. It codes for CASSRTGGIRYGYTF. Full variable domain (rest looked up from reference TRBV14 and TRBJ1-2): EAGVTQFPSHSVIEKGQTVTLRCDPISGHDNLYWYRRVMGKEIKFLLHFVKESKQDESGMPNNRFLAERTGGTYSTLKVQPAELEDSGVYFCASSRTGGIRYGYTFGSGTRLTVV.

The J gene is TRBJ2-4, the V gene TRBV11-2; a possible D gene is TRBD1 (5 bases). Germline V gives CDR1 SGHAT, CDR2 FQNNGV. Deletions cut 5 bases from V and 1 base from J, with 12 bases between. The CDR3 consists of 15 residues. The CDR3 DNA follows: TGTGCCAGCAGCGTAGGCAGGGCGGCCAAAAACATTCAGTACTTC. It encodes CASSVGRAAKNIQYF.

This clonotype has just a few counts. V and J are TRBV7-8 and TRBJ2-3; 10 bases agree with TRBD2. The V segment lost 2 bases and the J segment 4 bases; nucleotides outside the gene matches: 6. Germline CDR1 and CDR2: SGHVS and FQNEAQ. The CDR3 length is 16 residues. The DNA of the CDR3 is TGTGCCAGCAGCTTATCCCTAGCGGGGGTGGCAGATACGCAGTATTTT. This codes for CASSLSLAGVADTQYF.

In this sample, this clonotype turned up a few times. The CDR3 here is CASSLVKGGQPLYNEQFF. Written as DNA, the CDR3 is TGTGCCAGCAGCTTAGTGAAGGGGGGGCAGCCTCTCTACAATGAGCAGTTCTTC. V and J are TRBV7-8 and TRBJ2-1; the D gene is possibly TRBD2 (7 bases). This CDR3 comprises 18 residues. Trimming shortened V by 1 base and J by 3 bases, and 19 bases separated the two germline ends. Looked up from germline, CDR1 is SGHVS and CDR2 is FQNEAQ.

This chain joins TRBV27 and TRBJ1-5; maybe TRBD1 (6 bases). The V gene lost 6 bases and the J gene lost 7 bases, with 13 bases spanning the gap. CDR3 size: 13 residues. Germline V gene data show CDR1 as MNHEY and CDR2 as SMNVEV (reference sequence). The CDR3 is CASSLTGPQPQHF. The CDR3 DNA reads as TGTGCCAGCAGCTTGACAGGCCCACAGCCCCAGCATTTT.

The chain joins TRBV6-5 to TRBJ1-6; D may be TRBD1 (6 bases). The CDR3 has 16 residues. V was cut by 6 bases and J by 0 bases, with 12 bases left in between. The V gene's germline CDR1 is MNHEY and CDR2 SVGAGI. The CDR3 DNA is TGTGCCAGCAGGAGCAGGGGAAGCTCCTATAATTCACCCCTCCACTTT. It codes for CASRSRGSSYNSPLHF.

This clonotype was recorded a few times. This chain connects TRBV28 to TRBJ1-6, with a tentative D call TRBD1 (5 bases). Trimming stripped 8 bases from V and 0 bases from J, with 14 bases between. The CDR3 covers 16 residues. Looked up from germline, CDR1 is MDHEN and CDR2 is SYDVKM. The CDR3 loop is CASLEDTSSYNSPLHF. The DNA for the CDR3 is TGTGCCAGCTTGGAGGACACGAGCTCCTATAATTCACCCCTCCACTTT.

The table lists this clonotype with a few counts. The chain employs TRBV7-4 and TRBJ2-2, with D uncertain. This CDR3 contains 15 residues. The ends were cut back, 3 bases at V and 3 bases at J, with 11 bases in the middle. The germline gives CDR1 SGHVT, CDR2 SQSDAQ. The CDR3 coding sequence is TGTGCCAGCAGCTTGAAGGGAAAGGACACCGGGGAGCTGTTTTTT. It yields the protein CASSLKGKDTGELFF.

A few counts support this clonotype. The chain links TRBV4-1 to TRBJ1-4; 8 bases line up with TRBD1. The V segment lost 4 bases and the J segment 5 bases; nucleotides outside the gene matches: 6. This CDR3 has 15 amino acids. The germline CDR1 and CDR2 sequences are MGHRA and YSYEKL. CDR3 in amino acids: CASSPGQGENEKLFF. As DNA, the CDR3 is TGCGCCAGCAGCCCAGGACAGGGTGAAAATGAAAAACTGTTTTTT.

The genes are TRBV9 and TRBJ2-1, with TRBD2 matching over 11 bases. CDR3 length equals 17 residues. Germline CDR1 is SGDLS and CDR2 is YYNGEE. The V gene end was trimmed by 2 bases and the J gene end by 1 base; junction bases not matched to a gene: 5. This CDR3 reads CASSVRLAGSSYNEQFF. The CDR3 DNA reads TGTGCCAGCAGCGTCCGACTAGCGGGGAGTTCCTACAATGAGCAGTTCTTC.

The chain has TRBV18 and TRBJ2-3; D not certain. This CDR3 contains 12 residues. Germline CDR1 is KGHSH and CDR2 is LQKENI. Trimming pared 3 bases from V and 6 bases from J, leaving 7 bases between. The CDR3 DNA sequence: TGTGCCAGCTCACCTCTCAGGGATACGCAGTATTTT. Residues: CASSPLRDTQYF.

The sample holds a few counts of this clonotype. The rearrangement links TRBV27 to TRBJ1-1; possibly TRBD1 for D (5 bases). The CDR3 extends over 14 amino acids. The germline V gene has CDR1 MNHEY and CDR2 SMNVEV (reference sequence). V was clipped by 5 bases and J by 4 bases, with 14 bases between them. The CDR3 protein is CASSITQGGTEAFF. The CDR3, as DNA: TGTGCCAGCAGTATAACGCAGGGAGGCACTGAAGCTTTCTTT.

Notes on this clonotype: This may come from a read error, since a much larger clone is one base off. J is TRBJ1-6 and V is TRBV7-2; D perhaps matches TRBD1 (5 bases). This CDR3 is 17 amino acids long. Germline V CDR1 and CDR2: SGHTA, FQGNSA. V was clipped by 0 bases and J by 7 bases, with 16 bases between them. Written as DNA, the CDR3 is TGTACCAGCAGCTTAGCGGTCTGGAGGGGCCCGAATTCACCCCTCCACTTT. Its protein is CTSSLAVWRGPNSPLHF.